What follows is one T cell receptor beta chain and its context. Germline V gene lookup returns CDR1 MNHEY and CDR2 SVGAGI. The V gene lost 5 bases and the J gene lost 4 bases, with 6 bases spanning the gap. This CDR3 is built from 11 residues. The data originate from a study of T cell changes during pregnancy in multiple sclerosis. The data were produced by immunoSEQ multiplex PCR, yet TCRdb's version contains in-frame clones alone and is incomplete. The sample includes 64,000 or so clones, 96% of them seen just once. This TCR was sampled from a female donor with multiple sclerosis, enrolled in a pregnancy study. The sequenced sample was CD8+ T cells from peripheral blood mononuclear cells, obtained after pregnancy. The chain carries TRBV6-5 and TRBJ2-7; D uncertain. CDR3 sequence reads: CASSPIYEQYF. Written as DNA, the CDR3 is TGTGCCAGCAGTCCAATTTACGAGCAGTACTTC.